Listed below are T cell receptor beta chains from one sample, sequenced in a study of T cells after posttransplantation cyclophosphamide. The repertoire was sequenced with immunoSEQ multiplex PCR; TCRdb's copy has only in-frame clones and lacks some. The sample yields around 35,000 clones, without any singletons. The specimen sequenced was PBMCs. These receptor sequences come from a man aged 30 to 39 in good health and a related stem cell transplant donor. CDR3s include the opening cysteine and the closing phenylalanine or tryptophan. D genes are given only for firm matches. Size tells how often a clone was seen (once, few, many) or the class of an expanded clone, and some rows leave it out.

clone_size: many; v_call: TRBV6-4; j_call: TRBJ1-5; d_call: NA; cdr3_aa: CASSLESNQPQHF
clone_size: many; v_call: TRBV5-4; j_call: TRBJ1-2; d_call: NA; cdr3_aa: CASSSGTSPGGYTF
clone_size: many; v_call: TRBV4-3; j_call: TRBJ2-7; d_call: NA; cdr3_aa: CASSQGPSWEQYF
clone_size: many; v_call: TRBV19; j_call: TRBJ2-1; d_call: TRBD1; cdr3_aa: CASTTTGKMDNEQFF
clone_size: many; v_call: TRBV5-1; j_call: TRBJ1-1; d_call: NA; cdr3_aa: CASSIGEGTEAFF
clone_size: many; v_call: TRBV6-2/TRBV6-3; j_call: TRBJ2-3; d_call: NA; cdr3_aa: CASNPGTMTTDTQYF
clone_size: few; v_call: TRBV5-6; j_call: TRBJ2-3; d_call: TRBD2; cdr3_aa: CASSSRGTSGTDTQYF
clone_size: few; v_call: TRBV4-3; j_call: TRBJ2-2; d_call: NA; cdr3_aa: CASSQLATGELFF
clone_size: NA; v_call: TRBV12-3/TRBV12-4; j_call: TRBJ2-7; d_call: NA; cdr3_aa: CASSPTPGYEQYF
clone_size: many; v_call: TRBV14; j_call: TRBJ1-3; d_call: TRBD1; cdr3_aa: CASSHRTGRGNTIYF
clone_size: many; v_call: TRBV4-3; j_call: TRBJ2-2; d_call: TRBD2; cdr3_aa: CASSQEGGAGELFF
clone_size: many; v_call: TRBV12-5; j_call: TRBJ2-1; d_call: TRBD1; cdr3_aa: CASGPRGQVSYNEQFF
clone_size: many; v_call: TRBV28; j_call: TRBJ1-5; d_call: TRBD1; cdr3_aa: CASSPLRGLQHF
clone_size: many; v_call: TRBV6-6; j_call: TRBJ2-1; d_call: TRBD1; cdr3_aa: CASSRGGTGVNEQFF
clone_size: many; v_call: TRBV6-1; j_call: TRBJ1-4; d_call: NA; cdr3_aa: CASNRQINEKLFF
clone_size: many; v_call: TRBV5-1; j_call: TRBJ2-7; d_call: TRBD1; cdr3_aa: CASSLGWTGSLDEQYF
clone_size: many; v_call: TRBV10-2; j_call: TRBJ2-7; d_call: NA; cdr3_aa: CASTHISEQYF
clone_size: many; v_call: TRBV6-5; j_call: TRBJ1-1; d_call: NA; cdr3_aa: CASSLDNVNTEAFF
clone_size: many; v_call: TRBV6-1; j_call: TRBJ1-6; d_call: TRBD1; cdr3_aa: CASDRGHSPLHF
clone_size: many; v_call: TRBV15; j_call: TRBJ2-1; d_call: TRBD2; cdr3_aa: CATQLRTGGHNEQFF
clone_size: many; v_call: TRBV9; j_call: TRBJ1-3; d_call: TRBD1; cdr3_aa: CASSEQGWGNTIYF
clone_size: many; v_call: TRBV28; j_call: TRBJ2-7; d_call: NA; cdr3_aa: CASSKPEGGRYEQYF
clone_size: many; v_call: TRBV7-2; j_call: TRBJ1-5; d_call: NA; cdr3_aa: CASSLDGKGEQPQHF
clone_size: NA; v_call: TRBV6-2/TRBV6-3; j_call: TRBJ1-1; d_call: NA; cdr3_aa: CASRTQGWNTEAFF
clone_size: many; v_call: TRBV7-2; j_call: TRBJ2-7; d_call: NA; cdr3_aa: CASSLGRGSSYEQYF